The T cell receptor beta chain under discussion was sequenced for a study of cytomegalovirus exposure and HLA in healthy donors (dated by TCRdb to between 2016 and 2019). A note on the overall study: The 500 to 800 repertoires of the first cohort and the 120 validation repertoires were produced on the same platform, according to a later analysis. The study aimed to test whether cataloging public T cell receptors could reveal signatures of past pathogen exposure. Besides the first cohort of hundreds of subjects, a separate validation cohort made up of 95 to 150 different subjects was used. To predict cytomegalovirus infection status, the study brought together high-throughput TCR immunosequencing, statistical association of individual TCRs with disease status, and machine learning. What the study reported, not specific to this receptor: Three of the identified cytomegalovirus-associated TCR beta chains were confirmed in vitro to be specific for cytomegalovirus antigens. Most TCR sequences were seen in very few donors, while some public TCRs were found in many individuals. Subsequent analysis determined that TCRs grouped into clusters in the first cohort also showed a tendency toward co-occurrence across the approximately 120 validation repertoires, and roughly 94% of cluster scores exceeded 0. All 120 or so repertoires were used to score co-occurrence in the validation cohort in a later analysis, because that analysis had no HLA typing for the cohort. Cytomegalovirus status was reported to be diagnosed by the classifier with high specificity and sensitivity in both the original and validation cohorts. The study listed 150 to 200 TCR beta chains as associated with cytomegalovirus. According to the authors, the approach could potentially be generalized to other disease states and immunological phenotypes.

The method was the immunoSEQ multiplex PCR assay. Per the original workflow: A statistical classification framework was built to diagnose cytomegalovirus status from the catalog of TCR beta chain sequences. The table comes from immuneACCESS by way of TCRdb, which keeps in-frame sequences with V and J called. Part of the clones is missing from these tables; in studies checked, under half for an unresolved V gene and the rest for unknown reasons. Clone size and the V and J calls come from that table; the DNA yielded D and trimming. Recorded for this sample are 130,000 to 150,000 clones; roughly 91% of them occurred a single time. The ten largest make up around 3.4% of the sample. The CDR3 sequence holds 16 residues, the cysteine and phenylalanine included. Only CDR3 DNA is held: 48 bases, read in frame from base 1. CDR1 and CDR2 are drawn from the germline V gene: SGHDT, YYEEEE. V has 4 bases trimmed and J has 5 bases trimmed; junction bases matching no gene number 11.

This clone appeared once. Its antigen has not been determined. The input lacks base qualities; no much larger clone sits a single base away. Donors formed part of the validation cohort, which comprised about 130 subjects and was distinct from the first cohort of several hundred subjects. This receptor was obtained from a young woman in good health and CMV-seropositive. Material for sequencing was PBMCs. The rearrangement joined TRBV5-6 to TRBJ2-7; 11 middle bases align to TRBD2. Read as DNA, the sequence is TGTGCCAGCAGCCTGGTCCCGGCTAGCGGGAGGAACGAGCAGTACTTC. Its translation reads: CASSLVPASGRNEQYF.